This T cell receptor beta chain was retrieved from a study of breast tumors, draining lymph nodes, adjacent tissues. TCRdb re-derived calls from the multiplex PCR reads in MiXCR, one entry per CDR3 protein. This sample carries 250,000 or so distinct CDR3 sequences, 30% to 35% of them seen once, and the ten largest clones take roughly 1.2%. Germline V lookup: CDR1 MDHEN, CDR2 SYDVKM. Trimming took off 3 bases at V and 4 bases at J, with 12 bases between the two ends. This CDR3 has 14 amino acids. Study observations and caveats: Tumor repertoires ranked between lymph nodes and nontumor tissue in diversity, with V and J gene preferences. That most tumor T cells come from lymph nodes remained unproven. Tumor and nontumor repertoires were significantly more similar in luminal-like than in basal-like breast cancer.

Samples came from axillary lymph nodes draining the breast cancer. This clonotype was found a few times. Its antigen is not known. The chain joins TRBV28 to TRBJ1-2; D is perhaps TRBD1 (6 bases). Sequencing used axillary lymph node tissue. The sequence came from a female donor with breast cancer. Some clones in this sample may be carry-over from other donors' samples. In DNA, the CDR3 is TGTGCCAGCAGTTTTTTATTAGGGGGCTATGGCTACACCTTC. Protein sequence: CASSFLLGGYGYTF.